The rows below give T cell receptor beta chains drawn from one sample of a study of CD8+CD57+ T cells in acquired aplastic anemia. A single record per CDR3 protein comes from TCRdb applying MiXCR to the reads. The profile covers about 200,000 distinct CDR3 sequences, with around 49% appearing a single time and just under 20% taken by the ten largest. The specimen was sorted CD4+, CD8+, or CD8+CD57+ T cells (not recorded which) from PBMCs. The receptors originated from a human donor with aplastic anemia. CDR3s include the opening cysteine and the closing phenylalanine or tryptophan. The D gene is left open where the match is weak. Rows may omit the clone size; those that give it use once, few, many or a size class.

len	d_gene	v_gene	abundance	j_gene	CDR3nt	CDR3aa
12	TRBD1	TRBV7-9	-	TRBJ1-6	TGTGCCAGCAGCAGGGACAGGTTGCTCCTCCACTTT	CASSRDRLLLHF
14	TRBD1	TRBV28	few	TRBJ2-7	TGTGCCAGCAGCGCAGGGGGCAGCTCCTACGAGCAGTACTTC	CASSAGGSSYEQYF
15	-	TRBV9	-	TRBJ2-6	TGTGCCAGCAGCGTAGGGGGTCGGGGGGCCAACGTCCTGACTTTC	CASSVGGRGANVLTF
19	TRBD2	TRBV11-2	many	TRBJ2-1	TGTGCCAGCAGCTTTGGGACTAGCGGGGGGGAGAGCTCCTACAATGAGCAGTTCTTC	CASSFGTSGGESSYNEQFF
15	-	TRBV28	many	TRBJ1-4	TGTGCCAGCAGTTTGTTAACAGGGTCGGGTGAAAAACTGTTTTTT	CASSLLTGSGEKLFF
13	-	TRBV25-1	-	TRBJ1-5	TGTGCCAGCACTCGTGGGGGGGACTGGCCCCAGCATTTT	CASTRGGDWPQHF
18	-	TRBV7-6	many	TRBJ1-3	TGTGCCAGCAGCTCCCAGGGTCGACAAGCTTCCTCTGGAAACACCATATATTTT	CASSSQGRQASSGNTIYF
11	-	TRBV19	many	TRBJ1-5	TGTAGTTCAGGGGTAGATCAGCCCCAGCATTTT	CSSGVDQPQHF
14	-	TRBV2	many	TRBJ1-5	TGTGCCAGCGGTTCTCAGGGATTAGGTCAGCCCCAGCATTTT	CASGSQGLGQPQHF
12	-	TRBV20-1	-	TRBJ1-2	TGCAGTGCACGTACCAGGGACTATGGCTACACCTTC	CSARTRDYGYTF
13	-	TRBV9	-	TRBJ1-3	TGTGCCAGCAGCCCTTCAAGCCGAAACACCATATATTTT	CASSPSSRNTIYF
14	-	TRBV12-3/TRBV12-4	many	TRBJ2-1	TGTGCCAGCAGAAGACCCGGGGGATACAATGAGCAGTTCTTC	CASRRPGGYNEQFF
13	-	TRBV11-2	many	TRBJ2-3	TGTGCCAGCAGCTTAGCTCGCTCAGATACGCAGTATTTT	CASSLARSDTQYF
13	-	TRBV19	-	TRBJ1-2	TGTGCCAGTAGTATAGGACAGTGGAGTGGCTACACCTTC	CASSIGQWSGYTF
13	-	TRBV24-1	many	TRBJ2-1	TGTGCCACCAGTGATCCGACCTGGGGTGAGCAGTTCTTC	CATSDPTWGEQFF
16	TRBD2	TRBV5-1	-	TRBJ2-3	TGCGCCAGCAGCCGGGAGGGCGTGACCCGCACAGATACGCAGTATTTT	CASSREGVTRTDTQYF
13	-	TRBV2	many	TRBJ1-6	TGTGCCAGCAACCATATTAAGAGTTCACCCCTCCACTTT	CASNHIKSSPLHF
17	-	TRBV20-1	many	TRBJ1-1	TGCAGTGCTAGCCAGGGCGCCAGGACTCCTGAGAACACTGAAGCTTTCTTT	CSASQGARTPENTEAFF
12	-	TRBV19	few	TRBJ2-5	TGTGCCAGTAGTATTGCGGGAGAGACCCAGTACTTC	CASSIAGETQYF
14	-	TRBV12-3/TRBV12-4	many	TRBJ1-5	TGTGCCAGCAGGGCGGACGGGAGGGATGGGCCCCAGCATTTT	CASRADGRDGPQHF
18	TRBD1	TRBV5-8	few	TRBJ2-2	TGTGCCAGCAGCTGGGGAACAGGGGCCTTTGTCCGCACCGGGGAGCTGTTTTTT	CASSWGTGAFVRTGELFF
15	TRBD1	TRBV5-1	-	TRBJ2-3	TGCGCCAGCAGCTTGGTAGGACAGGGAGCAGATACGCAGTATTTT	CASSLVGQGADTQYF
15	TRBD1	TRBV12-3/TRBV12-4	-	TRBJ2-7	TGTGCCAGCGCCGAGGGACAGGGCGGCTCCTACGAGCAGTACTTC	CASAEGQGGSYEQYF
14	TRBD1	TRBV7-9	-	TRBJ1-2	TGTGCCAGCAGCCGTAGGACAGGGAACTATGGCTACACCTTC	CASSRRTGNYGYTF
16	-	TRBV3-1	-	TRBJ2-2	TGTGCCAGCAGCCCTCGACCTTTAGAGAACACCGGGGAGCTGTTTTTT	CASSPRPLENTGELFF
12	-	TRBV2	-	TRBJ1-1	TGTGCCAGCTCCGACAGCAACACTGAAGCTTTCTTT	CASSDSNTEAFF